These 6 T cell receptor beta chains came from one sample sequenced in a study of CD8 T cells in Susac syndrome. With random hexamers, 0.5 to 1 ug RNA was reverse transcribed. TCRdb recomputed calls from the immunoSEQ multiplex PCR reads with MiXCR, one row per CDR3 protein. The sample carries 150,000 to 200,000 distinct CDR3 sequences, 85% to 95% recorded once. The sequencing input was CD4+ T cells from PBMCs. These receptors were obtained from a human donor with multiple sclerosis.

This CDR3 reads CSQAQGTDTQYF. As DNA, the CDR3 is TGCAGCCAGGCCCAGGGAACAGATACGCAGTATTTT. This sequence joins TRBV29-1 and TRBJ2-3; TRBD1 is a possible D gene (5 bases). Looked up from germline, CDR1 is SQVTM and CDR2 is ANQGSEA. Deletions cut 8 bases from V and 3 bases from J, with 12 bases between. CDR3 size: 12 residues.

This chain joins TRBV28 and TRBJ1-1; the D is unclear. Trimming stripped 6 bases from V and 2 bases from J, with 13 bases between. The CDR3 extends over 14 amino acids. CDR1 and CDR2 (germline): MDHEN, SYDVKM. CDR3 in DNA: TGTGCCAGCAGAGGCCTGGCGCGCAACACTGAAGCTTTCTTT. This codes for CASRGLARNTEAFF.

The chain has TRBV10-2 and TRBJ2-2, with 12 positions matching TRBD2. Germline values: CDR1 WSHSY, CDR2 SAAADI. V lost 6 bases to trimming and J lost 7 bases; unmatched junction nucleotides: 15. CDR3 size: 18 residues. CDR3 DNA: TGCGCCAGCAGGGAGCCGGAACGACTAGCGGGGGAGGTCGGGGAGCTGTTTTTT. This gives the protein CASREPERLAGEVGELFF.

In nucleotides, the CDR3 is TGTGCCAGCGTCTCTCAGGGGACGAACACTGAAGCTTTCTTT. This translates into CASVSQGTNTEAFF. The chain has TRBV27 and TRBJ1-1; possible D gene TRBD1, 6 bases. This CDR3 spans 14 amino acids. Germline CDR1 is MNHEY and CDR2 is SMNVEV (reference sequence). Trimming took 8 bases from V and 1 from J, leaving 14 bases between them.

This sequence joins TRBV6-5 and TRBJ1-2, with a tentative D call TRBD1 (5 bases). V was trimmed by 0 bases and J by 4 bases, leaving 12 bases between them. Germline V gives CDR1 MNHEY, CDR2 SVGAGI. The CDR3 extends over 15 amino acids. CDR3 sequence (DNA): TGTGCCAGCAGTTACTCGACAGCCGCAGCCTATGGCTACACCTTC. Translation: CASSYSTAAAYGYTF.

The CDR3 sequence: CASSPERQGSYGYTF. CDR3 DNA sequence: TGTGCCAGCAGCCCAGAAAGACAGGGGAGCTATGGCTACACCTTC. The chain is built from TRBV3-1 and TRBJ1-2, with 8 bases that match TRBD1. The CDR3 consists of 15 residues. The ends lost 4 bases at V and 4 bases at J; junction bases unmatched: 8. In germline, CDR1 is LGHDT, CDR2 YNNKEL (reference sequence). The full variable domain, rest sourced from reference TRBV3-1 and TRBJ1-2, is DTAVSQTPKYLVTQMGNDKSIKCEQNLGHDTMYWYKQDSKKFLKIMFSYNNKELIINETVPNRFSPKSPDKAHLNLHINSLELGDSAVYFCASSPERQGSYGYTFGSGTRLTVV.